This TCR beta chain was obtained from a study of chemoradiotherapy in HPV16-positive cancers. From germline, CDR1 is MNHNY and CDR2 SVGAGI (reference sequence). The CDR3 has 13 amino acids. The germline V and J ends were trimmed by 0 bases and 9 bases, with 6 bases remaining between them. Sequenced by immunoSEQ multiplex PCR; TCRdb stores in-frame clones only, minus some. Of 25,000 to 35,000 clones in the sample, approximately 90% were seen once. The starting material was blood, obtained from a patient who underwent chemoradiotherapy. This TCR was sampled from a human donor with HPV-associated anogenital cancer. J is TRBJ1-6 and V is TRBV6-6; D not resolved. Here the CDR3 DNA reads TGTGCCAGCAGTTACTCTTTCTCTTCACCCCTCCACTTT. Its translation: CASSYSFSSPLHF.